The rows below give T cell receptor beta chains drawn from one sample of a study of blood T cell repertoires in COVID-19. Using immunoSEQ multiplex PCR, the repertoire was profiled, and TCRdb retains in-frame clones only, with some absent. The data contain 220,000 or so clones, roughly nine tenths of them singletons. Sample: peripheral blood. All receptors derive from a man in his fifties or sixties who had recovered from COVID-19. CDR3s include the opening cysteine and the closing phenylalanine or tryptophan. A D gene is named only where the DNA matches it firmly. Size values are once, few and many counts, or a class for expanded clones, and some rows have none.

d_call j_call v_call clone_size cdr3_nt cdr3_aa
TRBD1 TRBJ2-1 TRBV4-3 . TGCGCCAGCAGCCAACATGGGACAGGAAACAATGAGCAGTTCTTC CASSQHGTGNNEQFF
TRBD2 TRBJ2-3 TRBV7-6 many TGTGCCAGCAGCCGGGGAGGGGGCACAGATACGCAGTATTTT CASSRGGGTDTQYF
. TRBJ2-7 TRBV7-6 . TGTGCCAGCAGCCGGCCCCGAGACAGAAACACCTACGAGCAGTACTTC CASSRPRDRNTYEQYF
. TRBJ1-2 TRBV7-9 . TGTGCCAGCAGCTCTCTGACAGCACTCTATGGCTACACCTTC CASSSLTALYGYTF
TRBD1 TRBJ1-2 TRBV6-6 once TGTGCCAGCAGTTACTTGGGGACAGTTAATGGCTACACCTTC CASSYLGTVNGYTF
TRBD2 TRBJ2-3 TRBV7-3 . TGTGCCAGCAGCTCCTTAGCGGGGGGGCAAGATACGCAGTATTTT CASSSLAGGQDTQYF
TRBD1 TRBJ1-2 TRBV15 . TGTGCCACCAGCAGAGATTACGGGACAGGGTACGGCTACACCTTC CATSRDYGTGYGYTF
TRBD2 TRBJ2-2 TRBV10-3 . TGTGCCATCAGTGTTACTAGCGCGGCCACCGGGGAGCTGTTTTTT CAISVTSAATGELFF
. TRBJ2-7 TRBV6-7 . TGTGCCAGCAGTTACTCGATCTTGGAGGCTCTTCCTCCCTACGAGCAGTACTTC CASSYSILEALPPYEQYF
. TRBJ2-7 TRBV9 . TGTGCCAGCAGCGTAGAGCACGGAGCCTACGAGCAGTACTTC CASSVEHGAYEQYF
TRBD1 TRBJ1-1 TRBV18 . TGTGCCAGCTCCTCGGCAGGGGGGAACACTGAAGCTTTCTTT CASSSAGGNTEAFF
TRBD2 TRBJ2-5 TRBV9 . TGTGCCAGCAGCCCCCGGGGTAGCGGGAGGACGGGAGAGACCCAGTACTTC CASSPRGSGRTGETQYF
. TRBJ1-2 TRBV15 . TGTGCCACCAGCAGAGACGTCTCAGGGAACTATGGCTACACCTTC CATSRDVSGNYGYTF
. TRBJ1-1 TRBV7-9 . TGTGCCAGCAGCTTAGGTACGACAGAAGAAGCTTTCTTT CASSLGTTEEAFF
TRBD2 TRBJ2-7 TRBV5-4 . TGTGCCAGCAGCTTACCGGGACTAGCGGCCTCCTACGAGCAGTACTTC CASSLPGLAASYEQYF
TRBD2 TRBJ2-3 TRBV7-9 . TGTGCCAGCAGCTCGAGCGGGGGGAGCACAGATACGCAGTATTTT CASSSSGGSTDTQYF
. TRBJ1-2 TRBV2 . TGTGCCAGCAGTGAAGATGGGGGGGCCCGTGGCTACACCTTC CASSEDGGARGYTF
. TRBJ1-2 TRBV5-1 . TGCGCCAGCAGCTTAGAATTAACGGGTGGCTACACCTTC CASSLELTGGYTF
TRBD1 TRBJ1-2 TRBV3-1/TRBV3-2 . TGTGCCAGCAGCCGCGGGACAGGGGGAAATGGCTACACCTTC CASSRGTGGNGYTF
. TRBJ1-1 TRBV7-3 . TGTGCCAGCAGCTTCTACAGGAACACTGAAGCTTTCTTT CASSFYRNTEAFF
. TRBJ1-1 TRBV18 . TGTGCCAGCTCATTCATAGATATGAACACTGAAGCTTTCTTT CASSFIDMNTEAFF
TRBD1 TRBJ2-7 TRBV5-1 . TGCGCCAGCAGCACGGGACAGGGCTTAGGGTACGAGCAGTACTTC CASSTGQGLGYEQYF
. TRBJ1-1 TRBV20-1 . TGCAGTGCTAGGACAGGCGGCTCGGCTTTCTTT CSARTGGSAFF
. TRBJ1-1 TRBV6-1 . TGTGCCAGCAGTGAGGACAGGAACACTGAAGCTTTCTTT CASSEDRNTEAFF
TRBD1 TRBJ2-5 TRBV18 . TGTGCCAGCTCACCTACAGGGGCGGGAGAGACCCAGTACTTC CASSPTGAGETQYF
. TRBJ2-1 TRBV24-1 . TGTGCCACCAGTGAAACGTCCAGCTCCTACAATGAGCAGTTCTTC CATSETSSSYNEQFF
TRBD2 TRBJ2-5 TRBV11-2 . TGTGCCAGCAGCCTTCACCCAGGCGGGCCTAGCGGGACCCAAGAGACCCAGTACTTC CASSLHPGGPSGTQETQYF
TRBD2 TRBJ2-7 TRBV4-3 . TGCGCCAGCAGCCAAGAACCGGGAGGCGTGTACGAGCAGTACTTC CASSQEPGGVYEQYF
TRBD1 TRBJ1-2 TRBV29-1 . TGCAGCGTTGTACGGGGACAGGGAAACTATGGCTACACCTTC CSVVRGQGNYGYTF
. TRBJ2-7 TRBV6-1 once TGTGCCAGCAGTTTGACGGGCTACGAGCAGTACTTC CASSLTGYEQYF
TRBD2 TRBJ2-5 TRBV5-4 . TGTGCCAGCAGCTTGGCGGTAGCGGGAACCCAAGAGACCCAGTACTTC CASSLAVAGTQETQYF
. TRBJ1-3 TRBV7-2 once TGTGCCAGCAGCCCCCGACAGGCTGGAAACACCATATATTTT CASSPRQAGNTIYF
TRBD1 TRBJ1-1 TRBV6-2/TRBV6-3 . TGTGCCAGCAGTCAGTACGACAGGGACCAAGCTTTCTTT CASSQYDRDQAFF
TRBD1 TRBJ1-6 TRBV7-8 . TGTGCCAGCAGCTTAGCCACAGGGGTCTATAATTCACCCCTCCACTTT CASSLATGVYNSPLHF
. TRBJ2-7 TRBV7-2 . TGTGCCAGCAGCTTACTTCCAGGGTCCTTCTACGAGCAGTACTTC CASSLLPGSFYEQYF